The rows below give T cell receptor beta chains drawn from one sample of a study of identical twins. One entry per CDR3 protein results from TCRdb running MiXCR on the 5' RACE reads. The data show around 690,000 distinct CDR3 sequences, about 20% seen once. Separately, the same data were catalogued under a study of T cells expressing NK-cell markers.

The sequenced sample was PBMCs. These receptors were taken from a woman between 18 and 29 years old in good health. The CDR3 runs from the conserved cysteine through the conserved F or W. The D gene is left open where the match is weak.

v_call d_call cdr3_aa
TRBV29-1 . CSVGTQSNYGYTF
TRBV7-2 TRBD2 CASLAGGGADTQYF
TRBV12-3/TRBV12-4 . CASSLGGHRYF
TRBV5-1 . CASSLAPTRTPSYNEQFF
TRBV18 TRBD1 CASSPTGTPETQYF
TRBV20-1 . CSAWGTGEQYF
TRBV9 TRBD2 CASSDPASGSNEQYF
TRBV7-2 . CASTIYRDSNQPQHF
TRBV12-3/TRBV12-4 TRBD1 CASSLTGNREQYF
TRBV6-5 TRBD1 CASSWQGAYEQYF
TRBV5-1 . CASKLGGWNEQFF
TRBV20-1 TRBD2 CSATRAGDLGEQFF
TRBV29-1 . CSVVHSVNTEAFF
TRBV5-4 . CASSSSAGVSYNEQFF
TRBV18 . CASSNMISGANVLTF
TRBV19 TRBD2 CASRGLGDTGELFF
TRBV27 . CASSSLRARTYEQYF
TRBV29-1 . CSVEVREGYTF
TRBV7-2 . CASSLGPRAGSYEQYF
TRBV5-1 TRBD2 CASSLALLAGEETQYF
TRBV7-8 . CASSFNQNYGYTF
TRBV29-1 . CSVEVVWSTEAFF
TRBV11-2 . CAIHPNTGELFF
TRBV7-6 TRBD1 CASSSALLGQGWHTEAFF
TRBV4-3 TRBD1 CASSQDIGQGANQETQYF
TRBV12-3/TRBV12-4 . CASSSDRYNYGYTF
TRBV6-1 . CASSLSGVYTGELFF
TRBV20-1 TRBD2 CSVPSGSYYEQFF
TRBV10-3 TRBD1 CAIRGTGMNTEAFF